A single sample gave rise to the 29 T cell receptor beta chains below, sequenced in a study of blood T cell repertoires in COVID-19. Libraries were prepared by immunoSEQ multiplex PCR; TCRdb keeps only in-frame clonotypes and omits some of them. In the table there are roughly 180,000 clones, roughly nine tenths of which are singletons. Sequencing used peripheral blood. Every receptor here comes from a man aged 70 or older with active or convalescent COVID-19.

The chain links TRBV7-8 to TRBJ2-7, with D perhaps TRBD2 (6 bases). Trimming took 5 bases from V and 3 from J, leaving 26 bases between them. From germline, CDR1 is SGHVS and CDR2 FQNEAQ. The CDR3 length is 18 residues. The chain's CDR3 is CASSPNGGPVEAIYEQYF. For the CDR3, the DNA is TGTGCCAGCAGCCCTAACGGGGGTCCCGTTGAAGCAATCTACGAGCAGTACTTC.

The rearrangement links TRBV7-8 to TRBJ2-3, with D possibly matching TRBD2 (5 bases). V was trimmed by 3 bases and J by 1 base, leaving 11 bases between them. Germline V gene lookup returns CDR1 SGHVS and CDR2 FQNEAQ. The CDR3 totals 15 residues. DNA of the CDR3: TGTGCCAGCAGCTTGGACGGACTTCGCACAGATACGCAGTATTTT. Encoded protein: CASSLDGLRTDTQYF.

The chain is built from TRBV6-6 and TRBJ1-5, with TRBD1 identical over 7 bases. CDR3 length: 15 residues. The V and J ends lost 6 bases and 0 bases, in that order; junction bases with no gene match: 5. Germline V gene data show CDR1 as MNHNY and CDR2 as SVGAGI (reference sequence). CDR3 in amino acids: CASSPTGPSNQPQHF. DNA for the CDR3: TGTGCCAGCAGCCCGACAGGGCCTAGCAATCAGCCCCAGCATTTT.

The chain combines TRBV7-2 with TRBJ1-5; tentatively, D is TRBD1 (5 bases). Between the trimmed V and J ends, which lost 5 bases and 6 bases, there was a span of 14 bases. In germline, CDR1 is SGHTA, CDR2 FQGNSA. The CDR3 spans 14 residues. The CDR3 DNA reads TGTGCCAGCAGCCCGCGGGGGTATGGTCAGCCCCAGCATTTT. Amino acid sequence: CASSPRGYGQPQHF.

This chain uses TRBV24-1 with TRBJ2-3, with a possible D match to TRBD2 (6 bases). Trimming removed 4 bases at V and 1 base at J, with 11 bases between. The CDR3 extends over 15 amino acids. CDR1 and CDR2 from the germline V gene are KGHDR and SFDVKD. The CDR3 region is CATSEPRGGTDTQYF. As DNA, the CDR3 is TGTGCCACCAGTGAACCTCGCGGGGGCACAGATACGCAGTATTTT.

The CDR3 spells CASSSIAGGIWRDEQYF. The CDR3 DNA follows: TGTGCCAGCAGCTCAATAGCGGGGGGGATTTGGAGAGACGAGCAGTACTTC. V and J are TRBV27 and TRBJ2-7; 11 bases align to TRBD2. V lost 6 bases and J lost 5; bases outside the gene matches: 15. This CDR3 contains 17 residues. CDR1 is MNHEY and CDR2 is SMNVEV in the germline V gene (reference sequence).

The chain carries TRBV9 and TRBJ2-3; weak D call: TRBD2 (6 bases). V lost 3 bases and J 0 bases, leaving 8 bases between the germline ends. The CDR3 length is 14 residues. Germline CDR1 SGDLS, CDR2 YYNGEE. As DNA, the CDR3 is TGTGCCAGCAGCGGCAGCGGGAGCACAGATACGCAGTATTTT. The encoded protein is CASSGSGSTDTQYF. The variable domain in full, completed from reference TRBV9 and TRBJ2-3, reads DSGVTQTPKHLITATGQRVTLRCSPRSGDLSVYWYQQSLDQGLQFLIQYYNGEERAKGNILERFSAQQFPDLHSELNLSSLELGDSALYFCASSGSGSTDTQYFGPGTRLTVL.

The rearrangement joins TRBV7-2 to TRBJ1-2, with D possibly TRBD1 on 5 matching bases. The CDR3 loop spans 15 amino acids. Per germline, CDR1 SGHTA and CDR2 FQGNSA. V was cut by 4 bases and J by 0 bases, with 12 bases left in between. Here the CDR3 DNA reads TGTGCCAGCAGCTCCGGGGGACGGCCTAACTATGGCTACACCTTC. Encoded protein: CASSSGGRPNYGYTF.

The V gene is TRBV9, the J gene TRBJ1-4, with TRBD1 matching over 8 bases. The CDR3 loop spans 15 amino acids. The V gene end was trimmed by 4 bases and the J gene end by 6 bases; junction bases not matched to a gene: 8. Germline assignment: CDR1 SGDLS and CDR2 YYNGEE. The CDR3 DNA reads TGTGCCAGCAGCCCCCGGACAGGGTCTTATGAAAAACTGTTTTTT. It translates to CASSPRTGSYEKLFF.

The V call is TRBV19, the J call TRBJ1-1; 7 positions agree with TRBD1. Trimming removed 0 bases from V and 0 bases from J; junction bases left unmatched: 13. CDR1 and CDR2 (germline): LNHDA, SQIVND (reference sequence). The CDR3 runs to 19 residues. Here the CDR3 DNA reads TGTGCCAGTAGTATAGACCCCCCACAGGGGATGGGCTTGAACACTGAAGCTTTCTTT. This codes for CASSIDPPQGMGLNTEAFF. The variable domain in full, completed from reference TRBV19 and TRBJ1-1, reads DGGITQSPKYLFRKEGQNVTLSCEQNLNHDAMYWYRQDPGQGLRLIYYSQIVNDFQKGDIAEGYSVSREKKESFPLTVTSAQKNPTAFYLCASSIDPPQGMGLNTEAFFGQGTRLTVV.

The chain recombines TRBV5-1 with TRBJ1-1; a weak D match, TRBD1 (5 bases). Germline CDR1 and CDR2: SGHRS and YFSETQ. The CDR3 extends over 15 amino acids. V lost 4 bases, J lost 0 bases, and 13 bases lay in between. CDR3 residues: CASSALGAMNTEAFF. In nucleotides, the CDR3 is TGCGCCAGCAGCGCTCTAGGGGCAATGAACACTGAAGCTTTCTTT.

The chain joins TRBV27 to TRBJ1-1; no definite D call. Germline CDR1 is MNHEY and CDR2 is SMNVEV (reference sequence). Between the trimmed V and J ends, which lost 3 bases and 1 base, there was a span of 6 bases. The CDR3 loop spans 13 amino acids. The DNA of the CDR3 is TGTGCCAGCAGTTTCCTCAGGAACACTGAAGCTTTCTTT. Its protein is CASSFLRNTEAFF.

The chain uses TRBV18 and TRBJ2-7; 7 bases fit TRBD2. After removal of 3 bases from V and 7 bases from J, the junction contained 15 bases not matched to a gene. CDR3 size: 16 residues. Germline CDR1 reads KGHSH; CDR2 reads LQKENI. CDR3 region: CASSPFAGGGSGEQYF. CDR3 sequence (DNA): TGTGCCAGCTCACCCTTCGCTGGCGGGGGTTCTGGAGAGCAGTACTTC. Looking up the rest from reference TRBV18 and TRBJ2-7 gives the full variable domain: NAGVMQNPRHLVRRRGQEARLRCSPMKGHSHVYWYRQLPEEGLKFMVYLQKENIIDESGMPKERFSAEFPKEGPSILRIQQVVRGDSAAYFCASSPFAGGGSGEQYFGPGTRLTVT.

V usage is TRBV9 and J usage is TRBJ2-7, with TRBD1 identical over 7 bases. The length of the CDR3 is 13 residues. V dropped 4 bases and J dropped 7; count of bases not matched to a gene: 8. CDR1 is SGDLS, CDR2 YYNGEE, per germline. The CDR3 sequence: CASSPTGVGEQYF. The CDR3 DNA reads as TGTGCCAGCAGCCCAACAGGGGTGGGAGAGCAGTACTTC. Looking up the rest from reference TRBV9 and TRBJ2-7 gives the full variable domain: DSGVTQTPKHLITATGQRVTLRCSPRSGDLSVYWYQQSLDQGLQFLIQYYNGEERAKGNILERFSAQQFPDLHSELNLSSLELGDSALYFCASSPTGVGEQYFGPGTRLTVT.

This clone was found once. J is TRBJ2-1 and V is TRBV5-5, with 7 positions matching TRBD2. With V trimmed by 1 base and J by 8 bases, 9 bases remained unmatched. CDR1 and CDR2 (germline): SGHKS, YYEKEE (reference sequence). The CDR3 covers 15 residues. The CDR3 is CASSLLRGRLHEQFF. In nucleotides, the CDR3 is TGTGCCAGCAGCTTGTTGCGCGGGAGACTCCATGAGCAGTTCTTC.

The chain recombines TRBV2 with TRBJ1-1; possibly TRBD1 for D (6 bases). Germline CDR1 is SNHLY and CDR2 is FYNNEI. Trimming cost V 7 bases and J 4 bases, with 16 bases left between them. The CDR3 is made up of 14 amino acids. The CDR3 spells CASTQQGRGTEAFF. As DNA, the CDR3 is TGTGCCAGCACCCAACAGGGACGGGGCACTGAAGCTTTCTTT.

The rearrangement uses TRBV5-1 and TRBJ1-1; D not resolved. The germline V gene has CDR1 SGHRS and CDR2 YFSETQ. V lost 4 bases and J lost 1, with 17 bases in between. This CDR3 has 16 amino acids. CDR3 sequence (DNA): TGCGCCAGCAGCGCGAATGCCGGTTCGGGGAACACTGAAGCTTTCTTT. Translation: CASSANAGSGNTEAFF. Supplemented by reference TRBV5-1 and TRBJ1-1, the full variable domain reads KAGVTQTPRYLIKTRGQQVTLSCSPISGHRSVSWYQQTPGQGLQFLFEYFSETQRNKGNFPGRFSGRQFSNSRSEMNVSTLELGDSALYLCASSANAGSGNTEAFFGQGTRLTVV.

This clone was seen a few times. This chain uses TRBV2 with TRBJ2-5, with TRBD1 matching over 10 bases. This CDR3 has 17 amino acids. The V segment lost 2 bases and the J segment 7 bases; nucleotides outside the gene matches: 13. The germline V gene has CDR1 SNHLY and CDR2 FYNNEI. The CDR3 sequence is CASSEIGDRGQSVTQYF. The CDR3 region has the DNA TGTGCCAGCAGTGAAATCGGGGACAGGGGCCAAAGTGTGACCCAGTACTTC. Combining the CDR3 with reference TRBV2 and TRBJ2-5 gives the whole variable domain EPEVTQTPSHQVTQMGQEVILRCVPISNHLYFYWYRQILGQKVEFLVSFYNNEISEKSEIFDDQFSVERPDGSNFTLKIRSTKLEDSAMYFCASSEIGDRGQSVTQYFGPGTRLLVL.

The J gene is TRBJ1-2, the V gene TRBV27; TRBD1 might be the D (5 bases). Germline-derived CDR1 and CDR2 are MNHEY and SMNVEV (reference sequence). This CDR3 has 12 amino acids. Trimming stripped 3 bases from V and 4 bases from J, with 6 bases between. The CDR3 nucleotides are TGTGCCAGCAGTTTTACAGGCTATGGCTACACCTTC. Translated, it gives CASSFTGYGYTF.

The chain uses TRBV20-1 and TRBJ1-2; no clear D. The length of the CDR3 is 10 residues. V lost 4 bases to trimming and J lost 4 bases, with 4 bases between them. Per germline, CDR1 DFQATT and CDR2 SNEGSKA (reference sequence). The CDR3 region is CSATGYGYTF. The CDR3 nucleotides are TGCAGTGCTACGGGCTATGGCTACACCTTC.

This chain uses TRBV19 with TRBJ1-3; 7 bases are a match to TRBD1. The CDR3 spans 13 residues. The V gene's germline CDR1 is LNHDA and CDR2 SQIVND (reference sequence). V gave up 6 bases and J gave up 6 bases; unmatched junction bases: 5. In nucleotides, the CDR3 is TGTGCCAGTAGGGGCAGGGGGTCAAACACCATATATTTT. Its translation: CASRGRGSNTIYF.

The chain employs TRBV4-1 and TRBJ2-2; maybe TRBD2 (6 bases). Germline V gene data show CDR1 as MGHRA and CDR2 as YSYEKL. Trimming took off 0 bases at V and 7 bases at J, with 12 bases between the two ends. The CDR3 runs to 15 residues. The CDR3 DNA reads TGCGCCAGCAGCCAAGAGGAGGGAAGTGGCGGGGAGCTGTTTTTT. It codes for CASSQEEGSGGELFF.

There are a few counts of this clone. V is TRBV11-2 and J is TRBJ2-1, with TRBD2 matching 11 bases. This CDR3 comprises 16 residues. The V gene's germline CDR1 is SGHAT and CDR2 FQNNGV. Trimming took 4 bases from V and 4 from J; bases not matched to a gene: 6. This CDR3 is CASSSLAGGIYNEQFF. DNA for the CDR3: TGTGCCAGCAGCTCCTTAGCGGGGGGGATTTACAATGAGCAGTTCTTC.

CDR3 residues: CASSLARINTGELFF. The CDR3 nucleotides read TGCGCCAGCAGCTTGGCTCGTATTAACACCGGGGAGCTGTTTTTT. J is TRBJ2-2 and V is TRBV5-1, with unresolved D. CDR1 and CDR2 (germline): SGHRS, YFSETQ. The ends were cut back, 0 bases at V and 2 bases at J, with 8 bases in the middle. This CDR3 has 15 amino acids.

The chain is built from TRBV19 and TRBJ2-3; possibly TRBD1 for D (5 bases). The V gene's germline CDR1 is LNHDA and CDR2 SQIVND (reference sequence). V gave up 2 bases and J gave up 0 bases, with 15 bases separating them. The CDR3 is 17 residues long. As DNA, the CDR3 is TGTGCCAGTAGTATAAGGGGTGGGCGCGGCAGCACAGATACGCAGTATTTT. This translates into CASSIRGGRGSTDTQYF.

To note about this clone: This CDR3 is also generated by other DNA sequences in the sample. V usage is TRBV7-9 and J usage is TRBJ2-7; 9 nucleotides line up with TRBD2. Germline V CDR1 and CDR2: SEHNR, FQNEAQ (reference sequence). Losses at the gene ends were 1 base for V and 0 bases for J; bases not matched to a gene: 4. The CDR3 covers 16 residues. CDR3 sequence: CASSLDLGLASYEQYF. The CDR3, as DNA: TGTGCCAGCAGCTTAGACTTGGGACTAGCCTCCTACGAGCAGTACTTC.

The chain links TRBV15 to TRBJ1-2; 7 nucleotides agree with TRBD1. The length of the CDR3 is 16 residues. After removal of 1 base from V and 1 base from J, the junction contained 6 bases not matched to a gene. CDR1 is LNHNV, CDR2 YYDKDF, per germline (reference sequence). The CDR3 loop reads CATSRATGSSNYGYTF. CDR3 coding DNA: TGTGCCACCAGCAGAGCGACAGGGTCCAGTAACTATGGCTACACCTTC. Together with reference TRBV15 and TRBJ1-2, the CDR3 gives the full variable domain: DAMVIQNPRYQVTQFGKPVTLSCSQTLNHNVMYWYQQKSSQAPKLLFHYYDKDFNNEADTPDNFQSRRPNTSFCFLDIRSPGLGDTAMYLCATSRATGSSNYGYTFGSGTRLTVV.

The J gene is TRBJ2-3, the V gene TRBV6-5; 10 bases map to TRBD2. With 6 bases clipped from V and 5 bases from J, the junction kept 8 bases outside the gene matches. Germline V gene lookup returns CDR1 MNHEY and CDR2 SVGAGI. CDR3 size: 15 residues. CDR3: CASRSLSGRIDTQYF. The CDR3 bases are TGTGCCAGCAGATCCCTTAGCGGGAGGATAGATACGCAGTATTTT.

The chain has TRBV2 and TRBJ2-3; 7 positions match TRBD2. V lost 8 bases and J lost 3; bases outside the gene matches: 11. CDR3 length equals 15 residues. CDR1 SNHLY and CDR2 FYNNEI come from the germline V gene. For the CDR3, the DNA is TGTGCCAGCGGGAGGGACTTGGGGAGGACAGATACGCAGTATTTT. It specifies CASGRDLGRTDTQYF. The variable domain in full, with the rest retrieved from reference TRBV2 and TRBJ2-3, is EPEVTQTPSHQVTQMGQEVILRCVPISNHLYFYWYRQILGQKVEFLVSFYNNEISEKSEIFDDQFSVERPDGSNFTLKIRSTKLEDSAMYFCASGRDLGRTDTQYFGPGTRLTVL.